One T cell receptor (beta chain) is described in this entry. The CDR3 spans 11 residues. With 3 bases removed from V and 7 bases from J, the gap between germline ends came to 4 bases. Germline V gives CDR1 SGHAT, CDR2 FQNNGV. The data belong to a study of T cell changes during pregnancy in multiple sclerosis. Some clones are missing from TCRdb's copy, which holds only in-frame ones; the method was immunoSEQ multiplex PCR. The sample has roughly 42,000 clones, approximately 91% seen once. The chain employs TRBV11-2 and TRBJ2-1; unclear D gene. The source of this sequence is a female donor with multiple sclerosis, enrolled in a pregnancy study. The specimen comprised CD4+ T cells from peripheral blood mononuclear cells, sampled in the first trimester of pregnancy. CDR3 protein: CASSFGNEQFF. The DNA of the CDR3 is TGTGCCAGCAGCTTCGGGAATGAGCAGTTCTTC.